This TCR beta chain is drawn from a study of metastatic and nonmetastatic thyroid tumors. Prior to thyroid surgery, none of the patients had received any treatment. General study findings and limits: It was reportedly found that TCR beta diversity was significantly higher in malignant thyroid tumors than in benign nodules, a difference seen in both blood and tumor samples.

A note on this clone: Its antigen is as yet unknown.

From the PCR reads, TCRdb re-called clones with MiXCR. The data hold approximately 15,000 clones, with 33% observed a single time. The source material was tumor tissue. The receptor comes from a male donor with papillary thyroid cancer or a benign thyroid nodule (not recorded which). Some clones in this sample may be carry-over from other donors' samples.

The CDR3 coding sequence is TGTGCCAGCAGCGCGGGACTGACTTACTTGGAGCAGTACTTC. It translates to CASSAGLTYLEQYF. This chain links TRBV7-8 with TRBJ2-7; the D gene is possibly TRBD2 (6 bases). V lost 5 bases to trimming and J lost 7 bases, with 18 bases between them. Germline-derived CDR1 and CDR2 are SGHVS and FQNEAQ. The CDR3 is 14 amino acids.